A single sample gave rise to the 5 T cell receptor beta chains below, sequenced in a study of blood T cell repertoires in COVID-19 (dated by TCRdb to 2020 to 2022). Library preparation employed the immunoSEQ multiplex PCR assay. TCRdb took this table from immuneACCESS and kept in-frame rearrangements with V and J called. Such tables lack part of the clones; where checked against another copy, unresolved V genes explain under half of the gap, and the rest is unexplained. The sample contains under 300,000 clones, approximately 85% of them found a single time. The ten largest clones represent approximately 2% of the sample. Sequencing input: PBMCs or T cells enriched from blood (not recorded which). The receptors stem from a woman between 45 and 60 years old who had recovered from COVID-19.

This chain uses TRBV20-1 with TRBJ2-3, with D perhaps TRBD1 (5 bases). The V gene lost 3 bases and the J gene lost 4 bases, with 17 bases spanning the gap. The CDR3 totals 15 residues. Per germline, CDR1 DFQATT and CDR2 SNEGSKA (reference sequence). The CDR3, as DNA: TGCAGTGCTAGTTTTCCAAGAGACAGTCCAGATACGCAGTATTTT. Translation: CSASFPRDSPDTQYF.

This sequence joins TRBV6-4 and TRBJ2-1; D gene uncertain. This CDR3 is 14 amino acids long. The V end was cut by 6 bases, the J end by 0 bases, with 9 bases between. Germline loops: CDR1 MRHNA, CDR2 SNTAGT. CDR3 in DNA: TGTGCCAGCAGCAGGATCGACTCCTACAATGAGCAGTTCTTC. It is translated as CASSRIDSYNEQFF.

The chain recombines TRBV11-3 with TRBJ2-7; 9 bases map to TRBD1. The CDR3 is 16 amino acids. Germline V gene data show CDR1 as SGHNT and CDR2 as YENEEA. V lost 3 bases, J lost 2 bases, and 8 bases stayed unmatched. The CDR3 DNA follows: TGTGCCAGCAGCTTTTTTGGGACAGGGACGACCTACGAGCAGTACTTC. It translates to CASSFFGTGTTYEQYF.

V is TRBV7-2 and J is TRBJ1-1, with D tentatively TRBD1 (5 bases). V was pared by 0 bases and J by 0 bases, with 17 bases between. The CDR3 runs 18 residues. In germline, CDR1 is SGHTA, CDR2 FQGNSA. This CDR3 reads CASSLARGPGGVNTEAFF. The DNA for the CDR3 is TGTGCCAGCAGCTTAGCGCGGGGACCGGGGGGAGTGAACACTGAAGCTTTCTTT.

The chain has TRBV11-3 and TRBJ2-7; the match to TRBD2 covers 10 bases. V shed 3 bases, J shed 6 bases, and the junction held 5 bases outside the gene matches. The length of the CDR3 is 14 residues. CDR1 is SGHNT and CDR2 is YENEEA in the germline V gene. CDR3 nucleotide sequence: TGTGCCAGCAGCTTGTCAAGACTAGCGGGCGAGCAGTACTTC. Residues: CASSLSRLAGEQYF. The variable domain in full, with the rest retrieved from reference TRBV11-3 and TRBJ2-7, is EAGVVQSPRYKIIEKKQPVAFWCNPISGHNTLYWYLQNLGQGPELLIRYENEEAVDDSQLPKDRFSAERLKGVDSTLKIQPAELGDSAVYLCASSLSRLAGEQYFGPGTRLTVT.